This T cell receptor beta chain was obtained from a study of cytomegalovirus exposure and HLA in healthy donors. Study results and caveats: TCR beta V- and J-gene trimming was later associated with a missense DCLRE1C variant. Listed as cytomegalovirus-associated were 150 to 200 TCR beta chains. The analysis excluded some indistinguishable V segments, including TRBV6-2 and TRBV6-3. For most TCR beta V segments, an earlier analysis put the productive rate at about 87% or about 30% of the time.

Notes on this clone: As yet, its antigen is unknown.

A multiplex PCR was run with 60 Vbeta primers and 13 Jbeta primers. Data came from immunoSEQ multiplex PCR; TCRdb stores just in-frame clones and leaves some out. The sample includes about 130,000 clones, around 73% of them seen just once. CDR3 length equals 15 residues. The germline CDR1 and CDR2 sequences are LNHDA and SQIVND (reference sequence). Trimming removed 5 bases at V and 1 base at J, with 14 bases between. The gene calls are TRBV19 and TRBJ2-5; TRBD2 might be the D (6 bases). Sequencing was done on a sample of PBMCs. The TCR comes from a man aged 25-45 years in good health and CMV-seropositive. The chain's CDR3 is CASSLIYGGQETQYF. CDR3 coding DNA: TGTGCCAGTAGTCTCATTTACGGGGGCCAAGAGACCCAGTACTTC.